The 5 T cell receptor beta chains given below trace back to one sample, sequenced in a study of a mutant IDH1 vaccine in newly diagnosed glioma. Time point defined: baseline, week 1 (first vaccination visit). The treatment denotes: pre-vaccination baseline after standard-of-care therapy. The assay was immunoSEQ multiplex PCR, and TCRdb's table has in-frame clones only and misses some. Found here are tens of thousands of clones, approximately 83% of them singletons; the top ten hold 2.9%. The sample here was PBMCs, taken from a glioma patient treated with radiotherapy, temozolomide or both. These receptors came from a man in his thirties or forties with glioma.

The chain combines TRBV4-1 with TRBJ2-1, with D uncertain. The length of the CDR3 is 13 residues. CDR1 MGHRA and CDR2 YSYEKL come from the germline V gene. V was trimmed by 1 base and J by 7 bases, leaving 8 bases between them. CDR3 amino acids: CASSQVGSNEQFF. Here the CDR3 DNA reads TGCGCCAGCAGCCAAGTTGGTTCTAATGAGCAGTTCTTC.

This sequence joins TRBV9 and TRBJ2-6; D remains ambiguous. The germline gives CDR1 SGDLS, CDR2 YYNGEE. The V and J ends lost 0 bases and 0 bases respectively, with 4 bases between them. This CDR3 contains 15 residues. CDR3: CASSVESSGANVLTF. The CDR3 coding sequence is TGTGCCAGCAGCGTAGAAAGCTCTGGGGCCAACGTCCTGACTTTC. Complete variable domain (other parts from reference TRBV9 and TRBJ2-6): DSGVTQTPKHLITATGQRVTLRCSPRSGDLSVYWYQQSLDQGLQFLIQYYNGEERAKGNILERFSAQQFPDLHSELNLSSLELGDSALYFCASSVESSGANVLTFGAGSRLTVL.

Written as DNA, the CDR3 is TGCGCCAGCAGCCAAAGGGGAACAGGGGGTTTACGAAATAATGAAAAACTGTTTTTT. Protein product: CASSQRGTGGLRNNEKLFF. The chain is built from TRBV4-1 and TRBJ1-4; 8 bases match TRBD1. This CDR3 has 19 residues. Germline values: CDR1 MGHRA, CDR2 YSYEKL. Germline trimming cut 2 bases from V and 4 bases from J; bases unmatched to any gene: 15.

This sequence joins TRBV28 and TRBJ2-5; 9 positions agree with TRBD1. The DNA matches TRBJ2-7 better at its end, which makes the J call doubtful. The length of the CDR3 is 15 residues. Germline V gene data show CDR1 as MDHEN and CDR2 as SYDVKM. CDR3 amino acids: CASIPGQGPSYEQYF. The CDR3, as DNA: TGTGCCAGCATTCCTGGACAGGGGCCCTCCTACGAGCAGTACTTC.

The chain has TRBV11-1 and TRBJ2-5; 7 bases map to TRBD1. Trimming removed 5 bases from V and 5 bases from J; junction bases left unmatched: 14. The CDR3 is 16 amino acids. Germline CDR1 reads SGHAT; CDR2 reads FQDESV (reference sequence). The CDR3 bases are TGTGCCAGCAGCAGCACTCACAGGGGATCCAGGGAGACCCAGTACTTC. This gives the protein CASSSTHRGSRETQYF.